This T cell receptor beta chain was recovered during a study of blood T cell repertoires in COVID-19. Study overall: PBMCs, B-cell-depleted T cells, or T cells provided the cDNA or gDNA that made up the material.

Authors' analysis steps: Researchers report that nucleated cell counts were estimated from reference gene primer amplification. Some clones are missing from TCRdb's copy, which holds only in-frame ones; the method was immunoSEQ multiplex PCR. Clonal size and the V and J genes are those of that table, whereas D and trimming came from the DNA. The table includes over 300,000 clones, approximately 85% detected once. V was trimmed by 6 bases and J by 8 bases, leaving 16 bases between them. The CDR3 runs to 13 residues. Germline lookup yields CDR1 MNHEY and CDR2 SMNVEV (reference sequence). This clone has a handful of counts.

J is TRBJ1-2 and V is TRBV27; D remains ambiguous. The origin of this receptor is a human donor in a cohort sampled during active COVID-19. Sequencing was carried out using peripheral blood. DNA for the CDR3: TGTGCCAGCAGCAGCCCCCGGGTAACAGGCTACACCTTC. This translates into CASSSPRVTGYTF.